The 28 T cell receptor beta chains listed next were all sequenced from one sample in a study of T-cell memory formation after mild COVID-19. One entry per CDR3 protein, called by TCRdb with MiXCR from the 5' RACE reads. Of around 450,000 distinct CDR3 sequences listed, about 24% are singletons. Input material: PBMCs or a T cell subset sorted from them (not recorded which). The receptors originated from an adult woman who had mild COVID-19 (a few samples of this study predate the infection). Cell type and time point are not known.

The chain combines TRBV18 with TRBJ1-2, with 9 bases fitting TRBD1. The V and J ends lost 4 bases and 6 bases, in that order; junction bases with no gene match: 9. The length of the CDR3 is 15 residues. Looked up from germline, CDR1 is KGHSH and CDR2 is LQKENI. The CDR3 coding sequence is TGTGCCAGCTCACTCTCGGGACAGGGAAGAAATGGCTACACCTTC. Amino acid sequence: CASSLSGQGRNGYTF.

The CDR3 region has the DNA TGTGCCAGCAGTCATACAGGGGAGTCGTACTTC. Translating gives CASSHTGESYF. The gene calls are TRBV27 and TRBJ2-7, with 7 bases matching TRBD1. This CDR3 spans 11 amino acids. Per germline, CDR1 MNHEY and CDR2 SMNVEV (reference sequence). The trim removed 5 bases at V and 12 bases at J, leaving 7 bases unmatched.

This chain connects TRBV6-5 to TRBJ1-5; unclear D gene. The ends were cut back, 5 bases at V and 14 bases at J, with 16 bases in the middle. This CDR3 has 12 amino acids. Germline V lookup: CDR1 MNHEY, CDR2 SVGAGI. CDR3 loop: CASSAEGRRKHF. In DNA, the CDR3 is TGTGCCAGCAGTGCGGAGGGCAGAAGGAAGCATTTT.

This clonotype was seen more than once but under ten times. This chain connects TRBV18 to TRBJ1-2; a weak D match, TRBD1 (6 bases). Germline V gene sequence: CDR1 KGHSH, CDR2 LQKENI. Trimming stripped 6 bases from V and 5 bases from J, with 13 bases between. This CDR3 is 13 amino acids long. The CDR3 is CASSLNQGYGYTF. In DNA, the CDR3 is TGTGCCAGCTCCCTGAACCAGGGGTATGGCTACACCTTC.

This clonotype was seen repeatedly, ten times or more. The chain is built from TRBV5-1 and TRBJ2-5; D might be TRBD2 (5 bases). Germline loops: CDR1 SGHRS, CDR2 YFSETQ. The CDR3 contains 14 residues. Trimming removed 1 base from V and 1 base from J, with 8 bases in between. CDR3 region: CASSLSGIQETQYF. The CDR3 nucleotides read TGCGCCAGCAGCTTGTCGGGAATCCAAGAGACCCAGTACTTC.

There are a few counts of this clonotype. The J gene is TRBJ2-5, the V gene TRBV7-3, with a possible D match to TRBD2 (6 bases). This CDR3 comprises 16 residues. Trimming pared 0 bases from V and 1 base from J, leaving 12 bases between. Germline assignment: CDR1 SGHTA and CDR2 FQGTGA. CDR3 coding DNA: TGTGCCAGCAGCTTAACGGTATACGGGGGCCAAGAGACCCAGTACTTC. It translates to CASSLTVYGGQETQYF.

This clonotype was seen only a few times. The genes are TRBV24-1 and TRBJ2-1; 10 bases fit TRBD1. The ends lost 5 bases at V and 8 bases at J; junction bases unmatched: 11. CDR3 length: 16 amino acids. CDR1 and CDR2 (germline): KGHDR, SFDVKD. CDR3 nucleotide sequence: TGTGCCACCAGTGCGTACCGGGACAGGGGATCAGATGAGCAGTTCTTC. This translates into CATSAYRDRGSDEQFF.

The J gene is TRBJ1-1, the V gene TRBV5-4; D is unclear. V lost 7 bases to trimming and J lost 1 base, with 11 bases between them. Germline CDR1 reads SGHNT; CDR2 reads YYREEE (reference sequence). CDR3 size: 13 residues. For the CDR3, the DNA is TGTGCCAGCCGCCGAGGGAGGAACACTGAAGCTTTCTTT. Protein product: CASRRGRNTEAFF.

The chain links TRBV11-2 to TRBJ2-1; 7 nucleotides match TRBD1. This CDR3 has 16 amino acids. The germline gives CDR1 SGHAT, CDR2 FQNNGV. V lost 5 bases, J lost 5 bases, and 12 bases stayed unmatched. The CDR3 nucleotides read TGTGCCAGCAGCCCCTCCCCGGACAGGTTCGACAATGAGCAGTTCTTC. Protein sequence: CASSPSPDRFDNEQFF.

The sample holds a few counts of this clonotype. In DNA, the CDR3 is TGTGCCAGCAGCTTACTCGGGGCGGGAGGTGCGGATACGCAGTATTTT. Amino acids: CASSLLGAGGADTQYF. The V call is TRBV7-2, the J call TRBJ2-3, with 8 positions matching TRBD2. The CDR3 extends over 16 amino acids. CDR1 is SGHTA, CDR2 FQGNSA, per germline. With V trimmed by 2 bases and J by 6 bases, 10 bases remained unmatched.

This clonotype occurred a few times. The chain combines TRBV24-1 with TRBJ2-1, with D unclear. V lost 5 bases, J lost 7 bases, and 17 bases lay in between. This CDR3 has 15 residues. In germline, CDR1 is KGHDR, CDR2 SFDVKD. The CDR3: CATSAPSGLRNEQFF. Here the CDR3 DNA reads TGTGCCACCAGTGCCCCGAGTGGCCTACGGAATGAGCAGTTCTTC.

The gene calls are TRBV10-3 and TRBJ2-1; 12 bases map to TRBD2. Germline CDR1 ENHRY, CDR2 SYGVKD. The length of the CDR3 is 14 residues. Trimming removed 4 bases from V and 9 bases from J; junction bases left unmatched: 4. CDR3 sequence (DNA): TGTGCCATCAGTGGGACTAGCGGGAATGGTGAGCAGTTCTTC. It specifies CAISGTSGNGEQFF.

This clonotype was seen a handful of times. The J gene is TRBJ2-3, the V gene TRBV24-1; D may be TRBD2 (7 bases). V lost 4 bases, J lost 1 base, and 20 bases lay in between. Germline V CDR1 and CDR2: KGHDR, SFDVKD. The CDR3 runs 18 residues. The chain's CDR3 is CATSDPSGKGGGTDTQYF. The CDR3 region has the DNA TGTGCCACCAGTGACCCGAGCGGGAAGGGGGGGGGCACAGATACGCAGTATTTT.

This clonotype was observed a handful of times. This chain uses TRBV5-1 with TRBJ2-2; no definite D call. Germline values: CDR1 SGHRS, CDR2 YFSETQ. CDR3 length: 16 residues. Trimming pared 2 bases from V and 5 bases from J, leaving 16 bases between. The CDR3 sequence is CASSFPGREGTGELFF. DNA for the CDR3: TGCGCCAGCAGCTTCCCCGGCAGAGAAGGAACCGGGGAGCTGTTTTTT.

The rearrangement uses TRBV12-3 or TRBV12-4 and TRBJ2-3, with D perhaps TRBD1 (5 bases). V shed 3 bases and J shed 5 bases, with 15 bases lying between them. The CDR3 loop spans 15 amino acids. CDR3 in DNA: TGTGCCAGCAGTTTGGGGCAGACGTTTCAAGATACGCAGTATTTT. Its translation is CASSLGQTFQDTQYF.

The chain employs TRBV5-6 and TRBJ2-3; TRBD2 aligns across 7 bases. Germline CDR1 and CDR2: SGHDT and YYEEEE. This CDR3 is 14 amino acids long. Trimming at V came to 3 bases and at J to 4 bases, leaving 5 bases not matched to a gene. CDR3 in amino acids: CASSSTSPADTQYF. The CDR3 DNA is TGTGCCAGCAGCTCGACTAGCCCCGCAGATACGCAGTATTTT.

This chain connects TRBV6-1 to TRBJ2-1; D tentatively reads TRBD1 or TRBD2 (5 bases each). The CDR3 runs to 16 residues. V dropped 5 bases and J dropped 6 bases, with 20 bases sitting between them. CDR1 is MNHNS and CDR2 is SASEGT in the germline V gene. The CDR3 spells CASSPVSGPTVNEQFF. CDR3 bases: TGTGCCAGCAGTCCGGTTTCGGGGCCCACCGTCAATGAGCAGTTCTTC.

The chain couples TRBV6-2 or TRBV6-3 to TRBJ1-5, with a possible D match to TRBD1 (6 bases). The CDR3 runs to 15 residues. The germline V and J ends were trimmed by 7 bases and 8 bases, with 21 bases remaining between them. Per the germline V gene, CDR1 is MNHEY and CDR2 is SVGEGT. The chain's CDR3 is CASTRTAMRREPQHF. The CDR3 nucleotides are TGTGCCAGCACCAGGACAGCTATGAGGAGGGAGCCCCAGCATTTT.

This chain uses TRBV4-1 with TRBJ2-7; 7 nucleotides match TRBD2. With V trimmed by 4 bases and J by 2 bases, 5 bases remained unmatched. The CDR3 runs to 14 residues. Germline V gives CDR1 MGHRA, CDR2 YSYEKL. The CDR3 reads CASSPERGAYEQYF. The CDR3 coding sequence is TGCGCCAGCAGCCCTGAGCGGGGAGCCTACGAGCAGTACTTC.

Only a few counts were recorded for this clonotype. The rearrangement links TRBV5-1 to TRBJ1-1; D is undetermined. The CDR3 covers 14 residues. V was shortened by 4 bases and J by 1 base, with 11 bases between the two germline ends. The germline V gene encodes CDR1 SGHRS and CDR2 YFSETQ. The CDR3 DNA reads as TGCGCCAGCAGCATGGACCCCCAGAACACTGAAGCTTTCTTT. Residues: CASSMDPQNTEAFF.

The chain employs TRBV12-3 or TRBV12-4 and TRBJ2-5; D unresolved. V gave up 0 bases and J gave up 1 base, with 6 bases separating them. CDR3 length: 14 residues. For the CDR3, the DNA is TGTGCCAGCAGTTTAGCGGGCTTCCAAGAGACCCAGTACTTC. This sequence encodes CASSLAGFQETQYF.

This clonotype was observed a few times. The rearrangement joins TRBV7-9 to TRBJ1-5, with D tentatively TRBD1 (6 bases). Germline values: CDR1 SEHNR, CDR2 FQNEAQ (reference sequence). This CDR3 spans 14 amino acids. Trimming pared 3 bases from V and 3 bases from J, leaving 9 bases between. The CDR3 nucleotides are TGTGCCAGCAGCTTGGCGGGGGCCAATCAGCCCCAGCATTTT. It specifies CASSLAGANQPQHF.

The V call is TRBV5-1, the J call TRBJ2-5; 8 bases fit TRBD1. The CDR3 extends over 14 amino acids. In germline, CDR1 is SGHRS, CDR2 YFSETQ. The V and J ends lost 4 bases and 5 bases, in that order; junction bases with no gene match: 7. DNA of the CDR3: TGCGCCAGCAGCCCCGGGACAGGTACCGAGACCCAGTACTTC. This encodes CASSPGTGTETQYF.

This clonotype was seen a handful of times. The gene calls are TRBV6-5 and TRBJ1-2, with D maybe TRBD1 (5 bases). There are 14 residues in the CDR3. V was clipped by 0 bases and J by 8 bases, with 13 bases between them. From germline, CDR1 is MNHEY and CDR2 SVGAGI. CDR3 loop: CASSYSRGAIGYTF. The CDR3 DNA reads as TGTGCCAGCAGTTACTCGAGAGGGGCAATCGGCTACACCTTC.

This clonotype showed up many times. The rearrangement joins TRBV19 to TRBJ2-6, with D perhaps matching TRBD1 (7 bases). CDR3 size: 17 residues. V lost 2 bases, J lost 0 bases, and 11 bases lay in between. CDR1 and CDR2 from the germline V gene are LNHDA and SQIVND (reference sequence). CDR3 nucleotides: TGTGCCAGTAGTATAAGGGGGGACAGCTCTGGGGCCAACGTCCTGACTTTC. Amino acids: CASSIRGDSSGANVLTF.

This chain links TRBV3-1 with TRBJ2-2, with D maybe TRBD2 (5 bases). Trimming removed 1 base from V and 13 bases from J, with 19 bases in between. This CDR3 spans 15 amino acids. Germline V gene lookup returns CDR1 LGHDT and CDR2 YNNKEL (reference sequence). The DNA for the CDR3 is TGTGCCAGCAGCCAAGGTCTCACAGCCGCGGGTTGGCTGTTTTTT. This sequence encodes CASSQGLTAAGWLFF.

The genes are TRBV29-1 and TRBJ2-5; 7 bases are a match to TRBD1. The CDR3 runs 18 residues. Germline loops: CDR1 SQVTM, CDR2 ANQGSEA. V shed 2 bases, J shed 5 bases, and the junction held 20 bases outside the gene matches. The CDR3 sequence: CSVEFGSVSEGQRETQYF. The DNA for the CDR3 is TGCAGCGTTGAATTCGGGTCTGTCAGTGAGGGACAGAGGGAGACCCAGTACTTC.

The chain uses TRBV11-2 and TRBJ2-3; no reliable D call. CDR1 is SGHAT, CDR2 FQNNGV, per germline. The CDR3 loop spans 15 amino acids. V gave up 0 bases and J gave up 2 bases, with 9 bases separating them. The CDR3 spells CASSLESPLTDTQYF. The CDR3 nucleotides are TGTGCCAGCAGCTTAGAGAGCCCCCTCACAGATACGCAGTATTTT.